The entry that follows covers one T cell receptor beta chain sequence. TCRdb re-derived calls from the RACE reads in MiXCR, one entry per CDR3 protein. The profile shows about 82,000 distinct CDR3 sequences, over 10% of them singletons. These data come from a study of human T cells and chemical hapten exposure. Background on the study: The upper back received 0.01% DPC by patch testing, with results read at 6 days.

The time point was: patch test 3, about 24 weeks after DPC sensitization. Treatment defined: therapeutic diphenylcyclopropenone sensitization with weekly scalp DPC. Patch tests were applied only after blood draws. The V and J ends lost 0 bases and 3 bases respectively, with 8 bases between them. The CDR3 is 15 amino acids. The starting material was whole blood, obtained in connection with sensitization to the hapten diphenylcyclopropenone (DPC). This rearrangement joins TRBV12-3 or TRBV12-4 to TRBJ2-2; maybe TRBD1 (5 bases). The receptor was isolated from a woman aged 45-65 years with alopecia areata. Some clones in this sample may be carry-over from other donors' samples. CDR3 DNA: TGTGCCAGCAGTTTAGCTTCAGGGTACACCGGGGAGCTGTTTTTT. Translated, it gives CASSLASGYTGELFF.